Sequencing of this T cell receptor beta chain was carried out in a study of blood T cell repertoires in COVID-19 (dated by TCRdb to 2020 to 2022). About the full investigation: Samples from collaborators originated in the United States, Italy and Spain and spanned both the acute and convalescent phases of COVID-19. The material from the prospective study consisted of cDNA or gDNA derived from T cells, B-cell-depleted T cells, or PBMCs. Subjects who had been exposed to COVID-19, were actively infected with it, or had recovered from it provided the deeply sampled blood TCRbeta repertoires that made up the dataset. The repertoires were released in a freely available public database intended as a resource for research on the immune response to SARS-CoV-2. Samples were obtained from the ongoing ImmuneRACE study (first 160 participants) and from over a thousand subjects provided by 6 global collaborators. Nearly every sample came with metadata listing a de-identified subject ID, COVID-19 status, age in years and sex. Where available, HLA class I and class II types were obtained from metadata supplied by the sample provider rather than from assay-based typing.

With respect to this clone: Its antigen has not been determined. Qualities for individual bases were not recorded, and no much larger clone is one base off.

Paper-wide results and their limitations: The amount of clinical and demographic metadata varied by source and participant and was provided uncurated.

In the prospective study, participants were about 18 to 100 years old, resided in 25 or so geographic areas of the United States, and were enrolled through a virtual design. In the prospective study, participants were assigned to cohorts based on the clinical history participants reported in a screening survey and a study questionnaire. Recovered participants in ImmuneRACE Cohort 3 were defined as having two consecutive negative NP/OP PCR tests, clearance from a healthcare professional, or resolution of symptoms. In the prospective study, mobile phlebotomists collected whole blood, serum and a nasopharyngeal or oropharyngeal swab from each participant. Prospective study participants could optionally give additional blood draws and questionnaires over a roughly two-month period. Blood samples from the prospective study were shipped frozen or at room temperature prior to DNA extraction. From cysteine to phenylalanine, the CDR3 is 16 amino acids long. The retained sequence is limited to the CDR3, 48 bases, with the frame set at the first base. CDR1 SGHRS and CDR2 YFSETQ were looked up in the germline V gene. Cut back by 4 bases and 0 bases, the V and J ends lie 13 bases apart.

TCRbeta CDR3 regions were amplified from genomic DNA by means of the immunoSEQ Assay, a bias-controlled multiplex PCR. Processing in the source paper ran as follows. The number of nucleated cells in each sample was estimated by amplification of reference gene primers within the assay. To quantify the absolute abundance of each unique TCRbeta CDR3 rearrangement, sequence reads were collapsed and filtered. For each sample, productive Simpson clonality was calculated as the square root of Simpson's diversity index across productive rearrangements. TCRdb took this table from immuneACCESS and kept in-frame rearrangements with V and J called. Such tables lack part of the clones; where checked against another copy, unresolved V genes explain under half of the gap, and the rest is unexplained. That table furnishes V, J and clone size, whereas the DNA furnished D and trimming. Across this sample there are approximately 400,000 clones, with roughly 86% seen only once. The ten biggest clones cover 1.3% of the sample.

The chain uses TRBV5-1 and TRBJ1-4; no D segment can be confidently identified. The sequence derives from a man aged 30-40 years who had recovered from COVID-19. Sequenced material: PBMCs or T cells enriched from blood (not recorded which). The CDR3 in this case is CASSLRRTATNEKLFF. The nucleotide sequence is TGCGCCAGCAGCCTAAGACGGACTGCAACTAATGAAAAACTGTTTTTT.